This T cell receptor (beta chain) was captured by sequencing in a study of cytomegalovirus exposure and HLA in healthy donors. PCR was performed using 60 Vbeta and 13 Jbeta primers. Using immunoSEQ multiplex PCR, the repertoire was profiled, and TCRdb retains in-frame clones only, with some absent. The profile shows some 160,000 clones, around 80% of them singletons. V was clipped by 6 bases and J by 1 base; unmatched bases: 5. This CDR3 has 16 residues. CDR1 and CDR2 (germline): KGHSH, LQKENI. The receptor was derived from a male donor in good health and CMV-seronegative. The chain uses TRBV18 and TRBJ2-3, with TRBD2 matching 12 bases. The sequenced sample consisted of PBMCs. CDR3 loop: CASSLRTSGGTDTQYF. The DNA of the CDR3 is TGTGCCAGCTCCCTCAGGACTAGCGGGGGCACAGATACGCAGTATTTT.